This TCR beta chain emerged from a study of blood T cell repertoires in COVID-19. For the study at large: Spain, Italy and the United States supplied samples that represented acute and convalescent COVID-19. Sources were T cells, B-cell-depleted T cells, or PBMCs; the material itself was cDNA or gDNA.

This clone has just one count. As originally analysed: Amplification from reference gene primers served as the basis for estimated nucleated cell counts. The protocol was immunoSEQ multiplex PCR, while the TCRdb copy is restricted to in-frame clones and leaves out a portion. That table supplies the V and J calls and clone size; D and trimming were determined from the DNA. Of about 200,000 clones listed, approximately 84% are singletons. With V trimmed by 5 bases and J by 8 bases, 5 bases remained unmatched. The CDR3 length is 12 residues. Per the germline V gene, CDR1 is MNHNY and CDR2 is SVGAGI (reference sequence).

V is TRBV6-6 and J is TRBJ1-2; TRBD1 matches at 7 bases. This sequence originates from a man over 45 with acute or convalescent COVID-19. The sequencing input was peripheral blood. CDR3 protein: CASSGTAAGYTF. The CDR3 DNA is TGTGCCAGCAGTGGGACAGCCGCCGGCTACACCTTC.